This TCR beta chain was retrieved from a study of cytomegalovirus exposure and HLA in healthy donors. Study information: Previous work identified 117 million unique TCR beta sequences from roughly 170 million T cells. Study-wide results and caveats: Sequencing likely produced, as an artifact, a cluster of highly shared sequence variants.

To note about this clone: What it binds is not known.

Use of 60 Vbeta and 13 Jbeta primers characterized the PCR. The repertoire was sequenced with immunoSEQ multiplex PCR; TCRdb's copy has only in-frame clones and lacks some. The sample contains about 180,000 clones, approximately 81% of which appear only once. Material for sequencing was PBMCs. The sequence derives from a boy aged 2 to 9 in good health and CMV-seronegative.

CDR3 nucleotide sequence: TGCAGCGTTGAAAATCCAGAGGGCCCCGGGAATGAGCAGTTCTTC. Encoded protein: CSVENPEGPGNEQFF. The gene calls are TRBV29-1 and TRBJ2-1, with a possible D match to TRBD2 (5 bases). The CDR3 extends over 15 amino acids. V was pared by 2 bases and J by 7 bases, with 18 bases between. Germline lookup yields CDR1 SQVTM and CDR2 ANQGSEA.